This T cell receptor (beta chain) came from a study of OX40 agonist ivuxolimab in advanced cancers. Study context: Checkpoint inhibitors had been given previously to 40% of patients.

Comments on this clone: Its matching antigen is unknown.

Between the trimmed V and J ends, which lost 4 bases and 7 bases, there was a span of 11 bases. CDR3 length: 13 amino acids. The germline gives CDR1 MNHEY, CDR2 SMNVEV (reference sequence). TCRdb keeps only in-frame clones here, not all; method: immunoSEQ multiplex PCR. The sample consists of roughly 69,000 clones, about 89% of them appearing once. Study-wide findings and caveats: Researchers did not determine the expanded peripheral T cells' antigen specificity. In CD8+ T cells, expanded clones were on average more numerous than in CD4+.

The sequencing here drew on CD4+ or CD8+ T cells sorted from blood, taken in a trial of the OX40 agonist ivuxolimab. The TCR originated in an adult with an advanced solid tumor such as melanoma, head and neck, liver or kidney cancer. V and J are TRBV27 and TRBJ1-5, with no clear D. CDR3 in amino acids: CASSSWGSQPQHF. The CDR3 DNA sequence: TGTGCCAGCAGTTCTTGGGGATCCCAGCCCCAGCATTTT.